This T cell receptor beta chain stems from a study of T cells after yellow fever vaccination. Findings of the study overall: Booster samples showed a return of most primary-vaccination clones (around 95% CD4, approximately 88% CD8).

This clonotype came up a few times. Its matching antigen is unknown. Germline assignment: CDR1 MNHNS and CDR2 SASEGT. V was cut by 6 bases and J by 4 bases, with 15 bases left in between. This CDR3 is built from 14 residues. TCRdb itself ran the 5' RACE reads through MiXCR, one entry per CDR3 protein. There are 300,000 to 350,000 distinct CDR3 sequences in the sample; roughly 8.4% occur only once, and 17% lies in the top ten. The chain has TRBV6-1 and TRBJ1-2; D is ambiguous. The source material was PBMCs, sampled approximately 47 days after the first yellow fever vaccination. This sequence originates from a man aged 18 to 30 who received the YFV17D yellow fever vaccine. The CDR3 here is CASSFAQDLYGYTF. The DNA for the CDR3 is TGTGCCAGCAGCTTCGCACAAGATCTCTATGGCTACACCTTC.